One and the same sample provided the 5 T cell receptor beta chains below, sequenced in a study of T cell responses to AZD1222 COVID-19 vaccine. This table comes from immunoSEQ multiplex PCR, and its TCRdb copy is limited to in-frame clones, with some not included. Of around 200,000 clones in the sample, 88% were seen once. The starting material was peripheral blood, obtained on day 0 of AZD1222 vaccination. These TCRs come from an adult in good health.

The V call is TRBV6-1, the J call TRBJ2-7; a weak D match, TRBD2 (5 bases). V dropped 2 bases and J dropped 6 bases, with 23 bases sitting between them. This CDR3 region has 17 residues. The germline V gene has CDR1 MNHNS and CDR2 SASEGT. DNA for the CDR3: TGTGCCAGCAGTGAATGGTTGACACAACCCGGGATGGGCGAGCAGTACTTC. Its protein product is CASSEWLTQPGMGEQYF.

The chain uses TRBV28 and TRBJ1-4; D gene uncertain. V dropped 8 bases and J dropped 8 bases, with 12 bases sitting between them. CDR3 length: 12 residues. Germline CDR1 and CDR2: MDHEN and SYDVKM. CDR3 loop: CASHSGAEKLFF. The CDR3 bases are TGTGCCAGCCATTCGGGCGCGGAAAAACTGTTTTTT.

The chain combines TRBV10-3 with TRBJ1-4; no clear D. The germline CDR1 and CDR2 sequences are ENHRY and SYGVKD. V was trimmed by 2 bases and J by 8 bases, leaving 6 bases between them. This CDR3 region has 12 residues. The CDR3 loop is CAISEPGEKLFF. The CDR3 bases are TGTGCCATCAGTGAGCCGGGAGAAAAACTGTTTTTT.

The CDR3 nucleotides read TGTGCCAGCAGCCAGTCCCAAGCCATTCAGTACTTC. It is translated as CASSQSQAIQYF. V usage is TRBV3-1 (or the pseudogene TRBV3-2) and J usage is TRBJ2-4; no firm D call. V was trimmed by 3 bases and J by 9 bases, leaving 9 bases between them. From germline, CDR1 is LGHDT and CDR2 YNNKEL (reference sequence). The CDR3 totals 12 residues.

The chain joins TRBV25-1 to TRBJ2-7; 10 nucleotides match TRBD2. From germline, CDR1 is MGHDK and CDR2 SYGVNS. V trimming: 6 bases; J trimming: 8 bases; junction bases outside the gene matches: 7. The CDR3 consists of 13 residues. The CDR3 sequence: CASREREGEKQYF. The CDR3 nucleotides read TGTGCCAGCAGAGAGCGGGAGGGGGAAAAGCAGTACTTC.